The 28 T cell receptor beta chains below all came from one sample that was sequenced in a study of long-term antiretroviral therapy in people with HIV. It was version v3.0 of the immunoSEQ assay that was run at survey level. TCRdb's copy holds only in-frame clones and misses some; the assay was immunoSEQ multiplex PCR. This repertoire shows about 21,000 clones, 88% found once; its top ten account for roughly 3.6%. The input for sequencing was unsorted PBMCs, taken 2.3 years after starting antiretroviral therapy. The receptors were gathered from a man in his sixties with HIV.

This clone was detected only a few times. J is TRBJ2-3 and V is TRBV2, with D unresolved. Trimming took 7 bases from V and 2 from J, leaving 16 bases between them. The CDR3 is made up of 15 amino acids. Per the germline V gene, CDR1 is SNHLY and CDR2 is FYNNEI. The DNA for the CDR3 is TGTGCCAGCACCCCCTCTCAGGTCTTCACAGATACGCAGTATTTT. This sequence encodes CASTPSQVFTDTQYF. Based on the CDR3 plus reference TRBV2 and TRBJ2-3, the full variable domain is EPEVTQTPSHQVTQMGQEVILRCVPISNHLYFYWYRQILGQKVEFLVSFYNNEISEKSEIFDDQFSVERPDGSNFTLKIRSTKLEDSAMYFCASTPSQVFTDTQYFGPGTRLTVL.

The genes are TRBV6-1 and TRBJ1-4, with D tentatively TRBD1 (5 bases). In germline, CDR1 is MNHNS, CDR2 SASEGT. This CDR3 is built from 14 residues. The germline V and J ends were trimmed by 11 bases and 4 bases, with 17 bases remaining between them. In DNA, the CDR3 is TGTGCCTGCTCCACGCTCGACAGTAATGAAAAACTGTTTTTT. Its protein product is CACSTLDSNEKLFF.

CDR3 amino acids: CASSQSSRTNQPQHF. The CDR3 region has the DNA TGTGCCAGCAGCCAATCGAGCAGGACCAATCAGCCCCAGCATTTT. The rearrangement links TRBV16 to TRBJ1-5; D is uncertain. CDR3 length: 15 amino acids. V gave up 0 bases and J gave up 3 bases, with 9 bases separating them. The germline V gene has CDR1 KGHSY and CDR2 FQNENV.

The V gene is TRBV19, the J gene TRBJ1-4; TRBD1 matches at 11 bases. The CDR3 has 16 amino acids. Germline trimming cut 11 bases from V and 1 base from J; bases unmatched to any gene: 9. Germline V lookup: CDR1 LNHDA, CDR2 SQIVND (reference sequence). The CDR3 DNA reads as TGTGCCTCGCGGGACAGGGGGTTTAGAACTAATGAAAAACTGTTTTTT. This sequence encodes CASRDRGFRTNEKLFF.

CDR3: CASSFWDRGGEQYF. The DNA of the CDR3 is TGTGCCAGCAGTTTCTGGGACAGGGGCGGGGAGCAGTACTTC. The V gene is TRBV27, the J gene TRBJ2-7, with 10 bases identical to TRBD1. The CDR3 contains 14 residues. Germline V gene lookup returns CDR1 MNHEY and CDR2 SMNVEV (reference sequence). The trim removed 3 bases at V and 7 bases at J, leaving 6 bases unmatched.

The chain couples TRBV7-3 to TRBJ1-5; no firm D call. Trimming stripped 1 base from V and 0 bases from J, with 7 bases between. This CDR3 has 15 residues. CDR1 and CDR2 (germline): SGHTA, FQGTGA. The CDR3: CASSLRYDSNQPQHF. As DNA, the CDR3 is TGTGCCAGCAGCTTAAGGTACGATAGCAATCAGCCCCAGCATTTT.

The J gene is TRBJ2-5, the V gene TRBV10-1; D is unresolved. The CDR3 sequence is 16 residues long. Deletions cut 3 bases from V and 0 bases from J, with 14 bases between. The germline V gene encodes CDR1 WNHNN and CDR2 SYGVQD (reference sequence). The CDR3 sequence is CASSDKDPQYQETQYF. The CDR3 DNA follows: TGCGCCAGCAGTGACAAGGACCCACAGTACCAAGAGACCCAGTACTTC.

CDR3 sequence reads: CASSQESSTDTQYF. The CDR3 DNA reads TGCGCCAGCAGCCAAGAGTCTAGCACAGATACGCAGTATTTT. The chain uses TRBV4-1 and TRBJ2-3; D is uncertain. The ends were cut back, 0 bases at V and 0 bases at J, with 4 bases in the middle. Germline V gene sequence: CDR1 MGHRA, CDR2 YSYEKL. This CDR3 spans 14 amino acids.

The CDR3 DNA sequence: TGTGCCAGCTCACTGAATTTAGTTCGCTATGGCTACACCTTC. This translates into CASSLNLVRYGYTF. The chain couples TRBV18 to TRBJ1-2; D uncertain. In germline, CDR1 is KGHSH, CDR2 LQKENI. The CDR3 contains 14 residues. Trimming removed 4 bases from V and 4 bases from J, with 13 bases in between.

J is TRBJ2-3 and V is TRBV28; TRBD2 matches 10 bases. The CDR3 runs 16 residues. Germline CDR1 reads MDHEN; CDR2 reads SYDVKM. The ends lost 6 bases at V and 5 bases at J; junction bases unmatched: 11. This CDR3 is CASRQERGGPGDTQYF. CDR3 in DNA: TGTGCCAGCAGACAAGAGCGGGGGGGCCCCGGAGATACGCAGTATTTT.

The genes are TRBV6-1 and TRBJ1-6; perhaps TRBD1 as D (5 bases). CDR3 length: 16 amino acids. Trimming pared 3 bases from V and 10 bases from J, leaving 19 bases between. Germline V gene data show CDR1 as MNHNS and CDR2 as SASEGT. In nucleotides, the CDR3 is TGTGCCAGCAGTGATTCACTTGGGACGTCCTTCTCACCCCTCCACTTT. Translation: CASSDSLGTSFSPLHF.

The V and J genes are TRBV18 and TRBJ1-1; D unclear. CDR3 length equals 14 residues. Per germline, CDR1 KGHSH and CDR2 LQKENI. Between the trimmed V and J ends, which lost 6 bases and 0 bases, there was a span of 11 bases. This chain's CDR3 is CASSGQTMNTEAFF. The CDR3 DNA follows: TGTGCCAGCTCGGGTCAGACGATGAACACTGAAGCTTTCTTT.

The CDR3 is CASSVSGDTDTQYF. In DNA, the CDR3 is TGTGCCAGCAGCGTTAGCGGCGACACAGATACGCAGTATTTT. V gene TRBV7-3 combines with J gene TRBJ2-3, with D perhaps TRBD2 (6 bases). V was clipped by 5 bases and J by 2 bases, with 11 bases between them. From germline, CDR1 is SGHTA and CDR2 FQGTGA. The CDR3 totals 14 residues.

V is TRBV6-5 and J is TRBJ1-5; 8 bases fit TRBD1. The junction had 8 bases not matched to a gene; V was cut back by 7 bases and J by 3 bases. Germline values: CDR1 MNHEY, CDR2 SVGAGI. This CDR3 spans 15 amino acids. The CDR3 nucleotides are TGTGCCAGCAAGGCAGGGGGCCAGGTCAATCAGCCCCAGCATTTT. It translates to CASKAGGQVNQPQHF.

The chain carries TRBV9 and TRBJ2-7; 9 bases match TRBD1. V lost 0 bases to trimming and J lost 4 bases; unmatched junction nucleotides: 5. The CDR3 contains 15 residues. CDR1 SGDLS and CDR2 YYNGEE come from the germline V gene. The CDR3 spells CASSVGGQGMYEQYF. The CDR3 region has the DNA TGTGCCAGCAGCGTAGGGGGACAGGGAATGTACGAGCAGTACTTC.

The rearrangement links TRBV5-6 to TRBJ2-7, with D possibly TRBD2 on 5 matching bases. Per germline, CDR1 SGHDT and CDR2 YYEEEE. With 0 bases removed from V and 2 bases from J, the gap between germline ends came to 21 bases. This CDR3 comprises 18 residues. The CDR3 region has the DNA TGTGCCAGCAGCTTGGGCGGGCCTGGGTTTGGTCCCGCCTACGAGCAGTACTTC. Its protein product is CASSLGGPGFGPAYEQYF.

The chain has TRBV5-1 and TRBJ1-2; D is unclear. V was shortened by 0 bases and J by 5 bases, with 11 bases between the two germline ends. Germline V gives CDR1 SGHRS, CDR2 YFSETQ. This CDR3 region has 14 residues. CDR3 sequence reads: CASSLGEPGYGYTF. The CDR3, as DNA: TGCGCCAGCAGCTTGGGGGAGCCTGGGTATGGCTACACCTTC.

The genes are TRBV7-2 and TRBJ2-2; 7 bases map to TRBD1. The CDR3 length is 14 residues. Germline V lookup: CDR1 SGHTA, CDR2 FQGNSA. The trim removed 5 bases at V and 4 bases at J, leaving 4 bases unmatched. DNA of the CDR3: TGTGCCAGCAGCCGAGGACAGGTCACCGGGGAGCTGTTTTTT. Translated: CASSRGQVTGELFF. The variable domain in full, with the rest retrieved from reference TRBV7-2 and TRBJ2-2, is GAGVSQSPSNKVTEKGKDVELRCDPISGHTALYWYRQSLGQGLEFLIYFQGNSAPDKSGLPSDRFSAERTGGSVSTLTIQRTQQEDSAVYLCASSRGQVTGELFFGEGSRLTVL.

The chain is built from TRBV5-8 and TRBJ1-1, with TRBD1 as a possible D gene (6 bases). Germline V lookup: CDR1 SGHTS, CDR2 YDEGEE. This CDR3 contains 16 residues. Trimming removed 3 bases at V and 4 bases at J, with 19 bases between. The CDR3 DNA reads TGTGCCAGCAGCTCTAAACCGGGACACCCTGCCACTGAAGCTTTCTTT. Amino acid sequence: CASSSKPGHPATEAFF.

The gene calls are TRBV9 and TRBJ2-1; D remains ambiguous. V gave up 0 bases and J gave up 6 bases, with 10 bases separating them. The CDR3 spans 14 residues. CDR1 and CDR2 (germline): SGDLS, YYNGEE. The CDR3 is CASSVGGIRNEQFF. The CDR3 DNA reads TGTGCCAGCAGCGTAGGTGGGATCCGCAATGAGCAGTTCTTC.

The chain joins TRBV7-3 to TRBJ1-2, with 7 bases fitting TRBD1. J was trimmed by 6 bases and V by 5 bases; bases with no gene match: 12. The germline gives CDR1 SGHTA, CDR2 FQGTGA. This CDR3 has 15 amino acids. CDR3 DNA: TGTGCCAGCAGCCCACGCGCCGGACAGGTGCATGGCTACACCTTC. Translated, it gives CASSPRAGQVHGYTF.

The chain joins TRBV15 to TRBJ1-2; the D is unclear. Germline V gene lookup returns CDR1 LNHNV and CDR2 YYDKDF (reference sequence). This CDR3 comprises 16 residues. V was pared by 0 bases and J by 2 bases, with 13 bases between. CDR3 DNA: TGTGCCACCAGCAGAGATATAGTAGCGGCAAACTATGGCTACACCTTC. It is translated as CATSRDIVAANYGYTF. The full variable domain, in which reference TRBV15 and TRBJ1-2 provide the parts outside the CDR3, is DAMVIQNPRYQVTQFGKPVTLSCSQTLNHNVMYWYQQKSSQAPKLLFHYYDKDFNNEADTPDNFQSRRPNTSFCFLDIRSPGLGDTAMYLCATSRDIVAANYGYTFGSGTRLTVV.

This chain uses TRBV6-5 with TRBJ2-7; TRBD2 might be the D (6 bases). Germline V gene lookup returns CDR1 MNHEY and CDR2 SVGAGI. V lost 6 bases to trimming and J lost 1 base, with 7 bases between them. The CDR3 has 12 amino acids. The DNA of the CDR3 is TGTGCCAGCAGGGGACTTTCCTACGAGCAGTACTTC. Its translation: CASRGLSYEQYF.

The V gene is TRBV4-1, the J gene TRBJ2-1; perhaps TRBD1 as D (6 bases). V gave up 3 bases and J gave up 0 bases, with 12 bases separating them. Germline values: CDR1 MGHRA, CDR2 YSYEKL. The CDR3 is made up of 16 amino acids. The CDR3 here is CASSQRGTGSYNEQFF. The CDR3 coding sequence is TGCGCCAGCAGCCAGAGGGGGACGGGCTCCTACAATGAGCAGTTCTTC.

The V and J genes are TRBV12-5 and TRBJ2-7, with D perhaps being TRBD1 or TRBD2 (7 bases each). In germline, CDR1 is LGHNT, CDR2 FRNRAP. The CDR3 spans 17 residues. V was clipped by 0 bases and J by 4 bases, with 19 bases between them. In nucleotides, the CDR3 is TGTGCTAGTGGTTTGGTACGGGGGGCAGGGGGTTTATACGAGCAGTACTTC. Translating it yields CASGLVRGAGGLYEQYF. The complete variable domain, with remaining parts taken from reference TRBV12-5 and TRBJ2-7, reads DARVTQTPRHKVTEMGQEVTMRCQPILGHNTVFWYRQTMMQGLELLAYFRNRAPLDDSGMPKDRFSAEMPDATLATLKIQPSEPRDSAVYFCASGLVRGAGGLYEQYFGPGTRLTVT.

This chain connects TRBV6-6 to TRBJ2-7; 7 bases map to TRBD1. From germline, CDR1 is MNHNY and CDR2 SVGAGI (reference sequence). V dropped 5 bases and J dropped 3; count of bases not matched to a gene: 1. The CDR3 sequence is 12 residues long. The CDR3 loop reads CASSAGGYEQYF. DNA of the CDR3: TGTGCCAGCAGTGCAGGGGGCTACGAGCAGTACTTC.

J is TRBJ1-2 and V is TRBV28, with 10 positions matching TRBD1. Germline CDR1 and CDR2: MDHEN and SYDVKM. With V trimmed by 7 bases and J by 1 base, 12 bases remained unmatched. The CDR3 sequence is 17 residues long. The CDR3 protein is CASTLGTGAAYNYGYTF. The CDR3 nucleotides read TGTGCCAGCACCCTCGGGACAGGGGCCGCATATAACTATGGCTACACCTTC.

This clone appeared once. The J gene is TRBJ1-4, the V gene TRBV6-5, with D perhaps matching TRBD1 (5 bases). V was cut by 4 bases and J by 2 bases, with 8 bases left in between. The CDR3 covers 14 residues. The germline gives CDR1 MNHEY, CDR2 SVGAGI. The CDR3 here is CASSSWGTNEKLFF. CDR3 bases: TGTGCCAGCAGTTCGTGGGGCACTAATGAAAAACTGTTTTTT.